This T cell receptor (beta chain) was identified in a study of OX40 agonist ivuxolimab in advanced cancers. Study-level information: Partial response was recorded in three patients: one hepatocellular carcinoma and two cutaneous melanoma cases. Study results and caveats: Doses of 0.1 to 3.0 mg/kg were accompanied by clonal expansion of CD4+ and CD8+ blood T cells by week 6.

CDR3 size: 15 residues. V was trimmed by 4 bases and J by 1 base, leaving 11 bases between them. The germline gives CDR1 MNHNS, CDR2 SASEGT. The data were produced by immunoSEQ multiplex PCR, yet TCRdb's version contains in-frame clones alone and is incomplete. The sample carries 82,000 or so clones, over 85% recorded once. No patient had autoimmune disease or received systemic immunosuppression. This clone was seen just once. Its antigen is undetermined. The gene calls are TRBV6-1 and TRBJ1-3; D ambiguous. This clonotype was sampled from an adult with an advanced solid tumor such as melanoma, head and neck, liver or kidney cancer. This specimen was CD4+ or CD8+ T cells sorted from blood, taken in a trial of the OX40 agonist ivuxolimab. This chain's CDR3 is CASSVSSASGNTIYF. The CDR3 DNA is TGTGCCAGCAGTGTCAGTTCCGCATCTGGAAACACCATATATTTT.